This T cell receptor (beta chain) was sequenced for a study of blood T cell repertoires in COVID-19. Produced via immunoSEQ multiplex PCR; TCRdb's table is partial and in-frame only. There are 65,000 to 80,000 clones in the sample; around 86% occur only once, and 1.5% to 2.5% lies in the top ten. The CDR3 has 18 residues. The V end was cut by 1 base, the J end by 0 bases, with 17 bases between. CDR1 and CDR2 (germline): KGHDR, SFDVKD. Sample: peripheral blood. The V call is TRBV24-1, the J call TRBJ1-2, with a weak D call TRBD1 (5 bases). This receptor was taken from a young man with acute or convalescent COVID-19. For the CDR3, the DNA is TGTGCCACCAGTGATTTCTTTAGGGAGGGACCGCCTAACTATGGCTACACCTTC. Amino acid sequence: CATSDFFREGPPNYGYTF.